This T cell receptor (beta chain) was retrieved from a study of T cells in Graves' hyperthyroidism and ophthalmopathy. As for the study in general: The initial diagnosis was the point when peripheral blood was collected, ahead of any treatment.

With V trimmed by 5 bases and J by 2 bases, 4 bases remained unmatched. Germline CDR1 is DFQATT and CDR2 is SNEGSKA (reference sequence). There are 14 residues in the CDR3. What was amplified from RNA transcripts were TCR beta CDR3 regions. Researchers ran a first-round RT-PCR on the TCR CDR3 using the HTBI primer set. In TCRdb, the multiplex PCR reads were re-called with MiXCR into one record per CDR3 protein. The table records 650,000 to 750,000 distinct CDR3 sequences, around 13% of them present only once. Researchers defined stable Graves' hyperthyroidism as no ophthalmopathy progression within 18 months. The study excluded patients with uncontrolled infection, other autoimmune disease, pregnancy or lactation. A roughly 10 ml volume of fresh peripheral blood provided the PBMCs. This clonotype was detected many times.

This clonotype originated in a woman aged 18-35 years with Graves' hyperthyroidism. The chain uses TRBV20-1 and TRBJ2-1, with 9 bases that match TRBD2. Material: blood. CDR3 coding DNA: TGCAGTGCTTCTAGACTAGCGGCCTACAATGAGCAGTTCTTC. Translation: CSASRLAAYNEQFF.